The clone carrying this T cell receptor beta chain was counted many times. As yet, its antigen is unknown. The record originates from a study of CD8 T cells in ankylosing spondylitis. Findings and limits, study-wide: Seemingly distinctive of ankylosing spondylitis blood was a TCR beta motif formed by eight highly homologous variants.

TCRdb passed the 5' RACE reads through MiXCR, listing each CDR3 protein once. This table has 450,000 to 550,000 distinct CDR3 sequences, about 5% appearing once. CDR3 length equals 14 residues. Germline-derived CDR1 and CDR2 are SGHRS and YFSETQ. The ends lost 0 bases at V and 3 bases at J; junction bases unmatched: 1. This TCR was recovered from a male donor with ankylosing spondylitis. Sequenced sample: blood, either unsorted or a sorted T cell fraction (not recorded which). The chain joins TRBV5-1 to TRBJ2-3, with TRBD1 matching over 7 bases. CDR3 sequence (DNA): TGCGCCAGCAGCTTGGAGACAGGGACAGATACGCAGTATTTT. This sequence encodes CASSLETGTDTQYF.